Listed below are T cell receptor beta chains from one sample, sequenced in a study of cytomegalovirus exposure and HLA in healthy donors. Some clones are missing from TCRdb's copy, which holds only in-frame ones; the method was immunoSEQ multiplex PCR. The sample holds approximately 140,000 clones; 80% are singletons and the top ten take 2% to 2.5%. Sequencing was carried out using PBMCs. All receptors come from a man aged 25 to 40 in good health and CMV-seronegative. Each CDR3 is given with its conserved first and last residue. The D gene is left open where the match is weak. Clone size is given for some rows only: seen once, a few or many times, or a class if the clone is expanded.

cdr3_nt cdr3_aa j_call clone_size d_call v_call
TGTGCCAGCAGTGAACTATGGACAGGGGCCCCTTATAGCAATCAGCCCCAGCATTTT CASSELWTGAPYSNQPQHF TRBJ1-5 . TRBD1 TRBV6-1
TGTGCCAGCAGCTTAGCTAGATCAGAGACCCAGTACTTC CASSLARSETQYF TRBJ2-5 . . TRBV7-2
TGTGCCAGCAGCGCGGCCCATAAGGACTATGGCTACACCTTC CASSAAHKDYGYTF TRBJ1-2 . . TRBV6-1
TGTGCCAGCTCACAGACCACAGAAAATGAGCAGTTCTTC CASSQTTENEQFF TRBJ2-1 . . TRBV18
TGTGCCAGCAGCCAAGATGGGGGATGGGAGGGCATTCAGTACTTC CASSQDGGWEGIQYF TRBJ2-4 . TRBD2 TRBV4-2
TGTGCCAGCAGCCGATCTCGGACAGGCTACGAGCAGTACTTC CASSRSRTGYEQYF TRBJ2-7 . TRBD1 TRBV7-8
TGCGCCAGCAGCCCTGCGGATTACAATGAGCAGTTCTTC CASSPADYNEQFF TRBJ2-1 . . TRBV5-1
TGTGCCAGCTCACCACCGACAGGGTTGTTCGATGAGCAGTTCTTC CASSPPTGLFDEQFF TRBJ2-1 . TRBD1 TRBV18
TGTGCCAGCAGTTTAGGGGGACAAGCTTGGTATGGGACTGAAGCTTTCTTT CASSLGGQAWYGTEAFF TRBJ1-1 few . TRBV27
TGTGCCACCAGCAGAGGACGAAGACAGGGTTCGGATACGCAGTATTTT CATSRGRRQGSDTQYF TRBJ2-3 once TRBD1 TRBV15
TGTGCCAGCTCACCACGGCAGGGGCGGTTAGAGACCCAGTACTTC CASSPRQGRLETQYF TRBJ2-5 . . TRBV18
TGTGCCAGCAGTTACGGGACAGGTGAATCACCCCTCCACTTT CASSYGTGESPLHF TRBJ1-6 . TRBD1 TRBV6-5
TGTGCCACCCGGGCAGGGGCAGAGTACATTCAGTACTTC CATRAGAEYIQYF TRBJ2-4 . . TRBV15
TGTGCCAGTAGCCCCAGGAACAATCAGCCCCAGCATTTT CASSPRNNQPQHF TRBJ1-5 . . TRBV19
TGCGCCAGCAGCGGCCCCCCGGGGGAGCAGTACTTC CASSGPPGEQYF TRBJ2-7 . . TRBV5-1
TGTGCCAGCAGCAGGCAAAGCCGCGAGCAGTACTTC CASSRQSREQYF TRBJ2-7 few . TRBV6-1
TGTGCCAGCAGCCCCGGGACAGCGCATTTCTACGAGCAGTACTTC CASSPGTAHFYEQYF TRBJ2-7 few TRBD1 TRBV5-5
TGTGCTAGTGGTTTGGTGCTTGGCGGGGATGATCAGCCCCAGCATTTT CASGLVLGGDDQPQHF TRBJ1-5 . . TRBV12-5
TGTGCCAGCAGTTCGGCCGGGACAGGGGCCAACGAGCAGTACTTC CASSSAGTGANEQYF TRBJ2-7 . TRBD1 TRBV28
TGCGCCAGCAGCTTTATGGCAGGGAGGGACACCGGGGAGCTGTTTTTT CASSFMAGRDTGELFF TRBJ2-2 once TRBD2 TRBV5-1
TGTGCCAGCAGCTTCGCAGGTGGCACAGATACGCAGTATTTT CASSFAGGTDTQYF TRBJ2-3 . . TRBV7-2
TGTGCCAGCAGGGAACATGGCGGCCTCCCTCAGCCCCAGCATTTT CASREHGGLPQPQHF TRBJ1-5 . . TRBV28